Included here is one T cell receptor beta chain sequence, with context. Germline V lookup: CDR1 LNHDA, CDR2 SQIVND (reference sequence). With 5 bases clipped from V and 5 bases from J, the junction kept 13 bases outside the gene matches. The CDR3 covers 17 residues. Assay: immunoSEQ multiplex PCR; the TCRdb copy retains only in-frame clones and omits some. Of approximately 250,000 clones in the sample, over 80% are singletons; the top ten hold about 4.5%. The sample comes from a study of blood T cell repertoires in COVID-19. Study context: Samples came from the United States, Italy and Spain, spanning acute and convalescent COVID-19.

The receptor comes from a man aged 55 to 70 who had recovered from COVID-19. J is TRBJ2-5 and V is TRBV19; TRBD2 aligns across 11 bases. What was sequenced was peripheral blood. CDR3 in DNA: TGTGCCAGTAGTGGCGAAACTAGCGGGGGCAGAAGGGAGACCCAGTACTTC. Translation: CASSGETSGGRRETQYF. Filled out from reference TRBV19 and TRBJ2-5, the complete variable domain reads DGGITQSPKYLFRKEGQNVTLSCEQNLNHDAMYWYRQDPGQGLRLIYYSQIVNDFQKGDIAEGYSVSREKKESFPLTVTSAQKNPTAFYLCASSGETSGGRRETQYFGPGTRLLVL.